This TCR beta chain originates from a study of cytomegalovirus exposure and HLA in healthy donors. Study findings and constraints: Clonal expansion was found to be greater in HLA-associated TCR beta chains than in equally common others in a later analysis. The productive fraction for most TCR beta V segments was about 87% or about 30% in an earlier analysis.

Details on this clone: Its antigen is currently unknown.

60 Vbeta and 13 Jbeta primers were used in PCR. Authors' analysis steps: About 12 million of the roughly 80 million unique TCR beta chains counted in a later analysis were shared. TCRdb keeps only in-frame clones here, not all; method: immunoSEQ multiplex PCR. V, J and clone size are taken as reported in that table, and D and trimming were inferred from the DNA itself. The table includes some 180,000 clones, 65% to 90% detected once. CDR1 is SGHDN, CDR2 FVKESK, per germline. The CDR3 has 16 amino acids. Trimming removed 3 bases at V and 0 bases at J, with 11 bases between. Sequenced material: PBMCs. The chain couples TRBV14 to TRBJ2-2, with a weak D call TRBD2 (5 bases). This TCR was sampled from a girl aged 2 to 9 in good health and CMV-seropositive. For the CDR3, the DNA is TGTGCCAGCAGCCAGGGTGACTACTCGAACACCGGGGAGCTGTTTTTT. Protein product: CASSQGDYSNTGELFF.